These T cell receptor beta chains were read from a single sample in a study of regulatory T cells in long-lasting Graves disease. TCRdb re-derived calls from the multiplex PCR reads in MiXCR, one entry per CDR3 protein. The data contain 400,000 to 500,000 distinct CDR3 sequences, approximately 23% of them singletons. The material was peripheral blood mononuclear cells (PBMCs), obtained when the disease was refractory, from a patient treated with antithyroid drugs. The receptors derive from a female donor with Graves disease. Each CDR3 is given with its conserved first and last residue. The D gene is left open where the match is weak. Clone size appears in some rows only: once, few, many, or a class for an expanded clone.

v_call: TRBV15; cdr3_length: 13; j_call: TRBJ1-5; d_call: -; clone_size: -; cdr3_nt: TGTGCCACCAGCAGAGGCGGCAATCAGCCCCAGCATTTT; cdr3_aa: CATSRGGNQPQHF
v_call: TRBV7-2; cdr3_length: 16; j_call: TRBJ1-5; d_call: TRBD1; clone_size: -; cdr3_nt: TGTGCCAGCAGCTTAGCCGGGACAGTTAGCAATCAGCCCCAGCATTTT; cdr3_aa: CASSLAGTVSNQPQHF
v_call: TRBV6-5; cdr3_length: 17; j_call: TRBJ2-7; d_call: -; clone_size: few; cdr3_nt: TGTGCCAGCAGTTATCCCCGGGCTTCCGTCAGGTCCTACGAGCAGTACTTC; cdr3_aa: CASSYPRASVRSYEQYF
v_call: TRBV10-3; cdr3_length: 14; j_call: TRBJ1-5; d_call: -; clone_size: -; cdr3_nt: TGTGCCGCCCAAGGGCTGGGAGGCAATCAGCCCCAGCATTTT; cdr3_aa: CAAQGLGGNQPQHF
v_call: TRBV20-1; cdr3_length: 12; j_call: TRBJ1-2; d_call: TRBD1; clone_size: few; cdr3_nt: TGCAGTGCCAAAGACAGGGTCTATGGCTACACCTTC; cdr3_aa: CSAKDRVYGYTF
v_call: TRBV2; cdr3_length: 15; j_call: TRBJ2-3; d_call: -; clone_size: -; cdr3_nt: TGTGCCAGCAGTGAGGGTTTGTTTGGGACAGATACGCAGTATTTT; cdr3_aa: CASSEGLFGTDTQYF
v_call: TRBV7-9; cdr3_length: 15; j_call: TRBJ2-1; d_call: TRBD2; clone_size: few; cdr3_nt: TGTGCCAGCACCACTCGACTAGCGGGGGGCGATGAGCAGTTCTTC; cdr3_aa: CASTTRLAGGDEQFF
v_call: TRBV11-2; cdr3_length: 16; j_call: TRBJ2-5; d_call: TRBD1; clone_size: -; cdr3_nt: TGTGCCAGCAGCTTGTACACCGGGACAGAAAGAGAGACCCAGTACTTC; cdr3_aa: CASSLYTGTERETQYF
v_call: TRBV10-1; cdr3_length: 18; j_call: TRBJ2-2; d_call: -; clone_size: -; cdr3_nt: TGCGCCAGCAGTGAGTCGCTGGTAATCAAGAACCGTGCCGGGGAGCTGTTTTTT; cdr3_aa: CASSESLVIKNRAGELFF
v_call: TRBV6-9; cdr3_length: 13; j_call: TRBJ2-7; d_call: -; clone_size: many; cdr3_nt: TGTGCCAGCAGTTACGGCAGTCCCTACGAGCAGTACTTC; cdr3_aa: CASSYGSPYEQYF
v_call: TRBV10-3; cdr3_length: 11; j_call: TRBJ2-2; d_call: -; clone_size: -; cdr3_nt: TGTGCCATCGGAGGGGCCGGGGAGCTGTTTTTT; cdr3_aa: CAIGGAGELFF
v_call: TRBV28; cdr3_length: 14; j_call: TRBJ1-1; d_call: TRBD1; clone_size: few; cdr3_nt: TGTGCCAGCAGTCGGACAGGGGGGACCACTGAAGCTTTCTTT; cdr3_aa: CASSRTGGTTEAFF
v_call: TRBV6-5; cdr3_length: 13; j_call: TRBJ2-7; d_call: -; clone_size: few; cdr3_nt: TGTGCCAGCAGTTACTCGGGAATGCGTGAGCAGTACTTC; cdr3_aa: CASSYSGMREQYF
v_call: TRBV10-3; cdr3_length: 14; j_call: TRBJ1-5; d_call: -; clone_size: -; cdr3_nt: TGTGCCATCAGTGAGTGGGGGGGCGGGCAGCCCCAGCATTTT; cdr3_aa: CAISEWGGGQPQHF
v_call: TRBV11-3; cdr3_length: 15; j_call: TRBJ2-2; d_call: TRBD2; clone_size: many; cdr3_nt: TGTGCCAGCACTGGCGGGAGCTCGAACACCGGGGAGCTGTTTTTT; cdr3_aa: CASTGGSSNTGELFF
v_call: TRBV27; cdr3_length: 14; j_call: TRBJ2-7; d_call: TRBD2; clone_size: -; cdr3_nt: TGTGCCAGCAGTTTATCCCTTAGCGGGGACGAGCAGTACTTC; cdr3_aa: CASSLSLSGDEQYF
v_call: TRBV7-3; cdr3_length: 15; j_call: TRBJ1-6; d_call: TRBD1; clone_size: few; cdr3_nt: TGTGCCAGCAGCTTAATAGGACAGGGGGATTCACCCCTCCACTTT; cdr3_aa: CASSLIGQGDSPLHF
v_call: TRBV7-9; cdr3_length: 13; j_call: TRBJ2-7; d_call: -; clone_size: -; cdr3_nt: TGTGCCAGCAGCCCTTCAGGGCCGGGACGGCAGTACTTC; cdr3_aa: CASSPSGPGRQYF
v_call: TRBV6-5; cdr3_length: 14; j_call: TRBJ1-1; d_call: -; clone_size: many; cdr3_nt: TGTGCCAGCAGTTATGGACAGACCAACACTGAAGCTTTCTTT; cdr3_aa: CASSYGQTNTEAFF
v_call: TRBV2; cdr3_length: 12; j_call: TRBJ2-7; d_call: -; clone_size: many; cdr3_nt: TGTGCCAGCAGTGCGACTGGAAGCGAGCAGTACTTC; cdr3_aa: CASSATGSEQYF
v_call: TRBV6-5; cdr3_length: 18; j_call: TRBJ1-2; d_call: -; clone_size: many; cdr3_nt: TGTGCCAGCAGTTACTCGACTTGGGGCGCGGCCAGGTCATATGGCTACACCTTC; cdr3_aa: CASSYSTWGAARSYGYTF
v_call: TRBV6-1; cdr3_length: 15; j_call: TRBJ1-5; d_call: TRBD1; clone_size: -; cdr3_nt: TGTGCCAGCAGTCGTTGGGACAGAACCAATCAGCCCCAGCATTTT; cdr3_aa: CASSRWDRTNQPQHF
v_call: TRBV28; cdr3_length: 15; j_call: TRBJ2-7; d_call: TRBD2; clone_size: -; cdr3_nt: TGTGCCAGCTCACCGGAAGCGGGGATTCTCTACGAGCAGTACTTC; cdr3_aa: CASSPEAGILYEQYF
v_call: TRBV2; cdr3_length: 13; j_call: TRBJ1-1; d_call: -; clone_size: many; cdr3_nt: TGTGCCAGCAGGGCTGACAGGACGGGTGAAGCTTTCTTT; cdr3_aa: CASRADRTGEAFF
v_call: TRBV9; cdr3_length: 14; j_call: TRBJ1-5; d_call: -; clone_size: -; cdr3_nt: TGTGCCAGCAGCGTAGACTCGGGCAATCAGCCCCAGCATTTT; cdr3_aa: CASSVDSGNQPQHF